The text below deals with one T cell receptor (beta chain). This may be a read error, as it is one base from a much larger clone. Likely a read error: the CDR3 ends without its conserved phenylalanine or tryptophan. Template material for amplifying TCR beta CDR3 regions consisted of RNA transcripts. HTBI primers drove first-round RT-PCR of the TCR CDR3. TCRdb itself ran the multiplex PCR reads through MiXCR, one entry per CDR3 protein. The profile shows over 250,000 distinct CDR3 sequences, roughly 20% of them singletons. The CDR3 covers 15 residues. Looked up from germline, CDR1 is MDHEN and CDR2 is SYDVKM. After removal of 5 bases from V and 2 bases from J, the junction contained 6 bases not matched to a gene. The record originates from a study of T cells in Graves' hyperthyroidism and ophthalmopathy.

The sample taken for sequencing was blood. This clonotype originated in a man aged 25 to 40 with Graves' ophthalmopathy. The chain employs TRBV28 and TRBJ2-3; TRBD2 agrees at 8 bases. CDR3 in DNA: TGTGCCAGCAGTCTGAGCGGGAGTAACACAGATACGCAGTATCTT. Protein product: CASSLSGSNTDTQYL.